The 28 T cell receptor beta chains below come from one sample, sequenced in a study of cytomegalovirus exposure and HLA in healthy donors. Researchers ran the PCR with 60 Vbeta and 13 Jbeta primers. Data came from immunoSEQ multiplex PCR; TCRdb stores just in-frame clones and leaves some out. The sample has 110,000 to 150,000 clones, about three quarters seen once. Source material: PBMCs. The receptor source for this set is a woman in her thirties or forties in good health and CMV-seronegative.

The chain employs TRBV4-1 and TRBJ2-6; 9 bases line up with TRBD2. Germline lookup yields CDR1 MGHRA and CDR2 YSYEKL. CDR3 size: 18 residues. V gave up 1 base and J gave up 0 bases; unmatched junction bases: 4. The CDR3 here is CASSQALAGTSGANVLTF. DNA of the CDR3: TGCGCCAGCAGCCAAGCCCTAGCGGGAACCTCTGGGGCCAACGTCCTGACTTTC.

V is TRBV2 and J is TRBJ2-1, with D uncertain. The CDR3 length is 15 residues. Deletions cut 6 bases from V and 3 bases from J, with 15 bases between. Germline assignment: CDR1 SNHLY and CDR2 FYNNEI. The CDR3 loop is CASRMGTRVYNEQFF. The CDR3 coding sequence is TGTGCCAGCAGGATGGGTACCCGGGTCTACAATGAGCAGTTCTTC.

This clone has only a few counts. The V gene is TRBV9, the J gene TRBJ1-4, with TRBD1 as a possible D gene (5 bases). Trimming took 4 bases from V and 7 from J, leaving 23 bases between them. Germline CDR1 reads SGDLS; CDR2 reads YYNGEE. CDR3 length equals 17 residues. The CDR3 DNA follows: TGTGCCAGCAGCCCCGAAGGGGCGGGGCTGAGGGGTGAAAAACTGTTTTTT. It translates to CASSPEGAGLRGEKLFF.

This clone was counted once. The chain couples TRBV2 to TRBJ1-1; possible D gene TRBD1, 5 bases. V lost 7 bases, J lost 4 bases, and 13 bases lay in between. Germline V gene data show CDR1 as SNHLY and CDR2 as FYNNEI. This CDR3 is 13 amino acids long. The CDR3 loop is CASTQEGITEAFF. CDR3 in DNA: TGTGCCAGCACCCAGGAGGGGATCACTGAAGCTTTCTTT.

The chain recombines TRBV6-5 with TRBJ2-1; TRBD1 agrees at 8 bases. CDR1 is MNHEY and CDR2 is SVGAGI in the germline V gene. V shed 2 bases and J 6 bases; nucleotides not matched to a gene: 6. The CDR3 extends over 15 amino acids. In DNA form, the CDR3 reads TGTGCCAGCAGTTACCCCGGACAGGGTGGCAATGAGCAGTTCTTC. Its protein is CASSYPGQGGNEQFF.

CDR3 DNA: TGTGCCATCAGTGAGTCGACGCCCCGCCGTAGCGGGGGGGGATTAGCGCAGTATTTT. Residues: CAISESTPRRSGGGLAQYF. The chain joins TRBV10-3 to TRBJ2-3; 11 nucleotides agree with TRBD2. The CDR3 runs 19 residues. The germline gives CDR1 ENHRY, CDR2 SYGVKD. The J segment lost 10 bases and the V segment lost 0 bases, leaving 18 bases of the junction unmatched.

V usage is TRBV6-6 and J usage is TRBJ2-1, with D tentatively TRBD1 (5 bases). This CDR3 is 13 amino acids long. The V end was cut by 5 bases, the J end by 7 bases, with 12 bases between. The germline V gene has CDR1 MNHNY and CDR2 SVGAGI (reference sequence). The CDR3 nucleotides are TGTGCCAGCAGTCCTGCAAAGGGGAATGAGCAGTTCTTC. This encodes CASSPAKGNEQFF.

This clone occurred a few times. The chain couples TRBV5-1 to TRBJ1-3, with a weak D call TRBD1 (6 bases). In germline, CDR1 is SGHRS, CDR2 YFSETQ. V was cut by 3 bases and J by 2 bases, with 6 bases left in between. The CDR3 has 13 amino acids. The CDR3 DNA reads TGCGCCAGCAGCTGGGGGCCTGGAAACACCATATATTTT. Amino acid sequence: CASSWGPGNTIYF. The full variable domain, rest sourced from reference TRBV5-1 and TRBJ1-3, is KAGVTQTPRYLIKTRGQQVTLSCSPISGHRSVSWYQQTPGQGLQFLFEYFSETQRNKGNFPGRFSGRQFSNSRSEMNVSTLELGDSALYLCASSWGPGNTIYFGEGSWLTVV.

This clone was found a few times. The chain couples TRBV4-2 to TRBJ2-1, with D unclear. Germline loops: CDR1 LGHNA, CDR2 YNFKEQ. V lost 1 base and J lost 10, with 11 bases in between. The CDR3 consists of 13 residues. Written as DNA, the CDR3 is TGTGCCAGCAGCCAAGGAATGGGCCAGGAGCAGTTCTTC. This translates into CASSQGMGQEQFF.

The V call is TRBV27, the J call TRBJ2-7, with 11 bases aligning to TRBD2. Looked up from germline, CDR1 is MNHEY and CDR2 is SMNVEV (reference sequence). The junction had 6 bases not matched to a gene; V was cut back by 5 bases and J by 3 bases. The CDR3 sequence is 15 residues long. As DNA, the CDR3 is TGTGCCAGCAGTCTCTCCGGACTAGCGGGCTACGAGCAGTACGTC. This translates into CASSLSGLAGYEQYV.

The chain has TRBV19 and TRBJ2-3; 10 bases are a match to TRBD2. V shed 4 bases and J 4 bases; nucleotides not matched to a gene: 8. Per the germline V gene, CDR1 is LNHDA and CDR2 is SQIVND (reference sequence). The CDR3 is made up of 16 amino acids. CDR3 in DNA: TGTGCCAGTAGTAACCAAGCGGGGGGGGTTCCAGATACGCAGTATTTT. Translated, it gives CASSNQAGGVPDTQYF.

Written as DNA, the CDR3 is TGTGCTAGTGGTTTCACAGGGGTGTTTGGTGAAGCTTTCTTT. Translated, it gives CASGFTGVFGEAFF. V and J are TRBV12-5 and TRBJ1-1, with 7 bases fitting TRBD1. This CDR3 contains 14 residues. Trimming removed 3 bases from V and 7 bases from J; junction bases left unmatched: 8. Germline CDR1 is LGHNT and CDR2 is FRNRAP. The full variable domain, its missing parts supplied by reference TRBV12-5 and TRBJ1-1, is DARVTQTPRHKVTEMGQEVTMRCQPILGHNTVFWYRQTMMQGLELLAYFRNRAPLDDSGMPKDRFSAEMPDATLATLKIQPSEPRDSAVYFCASGFTGVFGEAFFGQGTRLTVV.

The chain carries TRBV19 and TRBJ2-3; D gene ambiguous. In germline, CDR1 is LNHDA, CDR2 SQIVND (reference sequence). The CDR3 has 15 amino acids. V was shortened by 3 bases and J by 3 bases, with 13 bases between the two germline ends. The CDR3 sequence: CASSIVTGQTDTQYF. DNA of the CDR3: TGTGCCAGTAGTATTGTAACTGGGCAGACAGATACGCAGTATTTT.

This clone has a handful of counts. As DNA, the CDR3 is TGTGCCAGCAGCTTAGTGAGGGCAGCCCCCATGAACACTGAAGCTTTCTTT. Protein product: CASSLVRAAPMNTEAFF. The chain uses TRBV7-8 and TRBJ1-1; no clear D gene. CDR1 is SGHVS and CDR2 is FQNEAQ in the germline V gene. Trimming removed 1 base at V and 0 bases at J, with 15 bases between. This CDR3 is built from 17 residues.

The chain joins TRBV28 to TRBJ2-3; TRBD1 aligns across 9 bases. The germline V gene has CDR1 MDHEN and CDR2 SYDVKM. The CDR3 covers 16 residues. The V segment lost 4 bases and the J segment 6 bases; nucleotides outside the gene matches: 11. CDR3 in DNA: TGTGCCAGCAGTTCGTCCGGGACAGGGATGCAGGATACGCAGTATTTT. Translating gives CASSSSGTGMQDTQYF.

J is TRBJ2-1 and V is TRBV11-3; TRBD1 matches 8 bases. V lost 1 base, J lost 7 bases, and 6 bases stayed unmatched. CDR1 is SGHNT and CDR2 is YENEEA in the germline V gene. The CDR3 has 15 amino acids. The CDR3 bases are TGTGCCAGCAGCTTAGCGGCAGGGGGCTGGAATGAGCAGTTCTTC. It specifies CASSLAAGGWNEQFF.

The rearrangement uses TRBV12-5 and TRBJ1-1; D uncertain. Germline V CDR1 and CDR2: LGHNT, FRNRAP. The CDR3 is made up of 13 amino acids. V was trimmed by 2 bases and J by 6 bases, leaving 10 bases between them. CDR3 sequence reads: CASGLMGSPEAFF. The CDR3 region has the DNA TGTGCTAGTGGTTTGATGGGGAGTCCTGAAGCTTTCTTT. Full variable domain (outside the CDR3, taken from reference TRBV12-5 and TRBJ1-1): DARVTQTPRHKVTEMGQEVTMRCQPILGHNTVFWYRQTMMQGLELLAYFRNRAPLDDSGMPKDRFSAEMPDATLATLKIQPSEPRDSAVYFCASGLMGSPEAFFGQGTRLTVV.

This clone came up a few times. This chain joins TRBV2 and TRBJ1-4; D is perhaps TRBD1 (6 bases). The CDR3 totals 13 residues. V shed 5 bases and J shed 7 bases, with 11 bases lying between them. Germline V lookup: CDR1 SNHLY, CDR2 FYNNEI. CDR3 sequence (DNA): TGTGCCAGCAGTTGGGACATTGTTGAAAAACTGTTTTTT. Translating it yields CASSWDIVEKLFF. Full variable domain (outside the CDR3, taken from reference TRBV2 and TRBJ1-4): EPEVTQTPSHQVTQMGQEVILRCVPISNHLYFYWYRQILGQKVEFLVSFYNNEISEKSEIFDDQFSVERPDGSNFTLKIRSTKLEDSAMYFCASSWDIVEKLFFGSGTQLSVL.

The rearrangement joins TRBV19 to TRBJ2-2, with TRBD1 matching over 11 bases. After removal of 3 bases from V and 4 bases from J, the junction contained 4 bases not matched to a gene. Germline V gives CDR1 LNHDA, CDR2 SQIVND (reference sequence). This CDR3 comprises 16 residues. CDR3 loop: CASSMDRGLATGELFF. CDR3 nucleotide sequence: TGTGCCAGTAGTATGGACAGGGGGCTGGCCACCGGGGAGCTGTTTTTT.

The chain combines TRBV7-2 with TRBJ2-5, with TRBD1 matching over 8 bases. Germline V gene sequence: CDR1 SGHTA, CDR2 FQGNSA. The CDR3 consists of 14 residues. Trimming removed 3 bases from V and 2 bases from J; junction bases left unmatched: 2. Here the CDR3 reads CASSFRQGQETQYF. CDR3 bases: TGTGCCAGCAGCTTCCGACAGGGGCAAGAGACCCAGTACTTC.

The CDR3 DNA reads as TGCGCCAGCAGCTCCCCCGGGACTAGCGTAGAGACCCAGTACTTC. It codes for CASSSPGTSVETQYF. The chain employs TRBV4-1 and TRBJ2-5; 10 positions match TRBD2. With V trimmed by 5 bases and J by 4 bases, 7 bases remained unmatched. Germline CDR1 and CDR2: MGHRA and YSYEKL. The CDR3 totals 15 residues.

The rearrangement joins TRBV5-1 to TRBJ2-3, with 8 bases fitting TRBD1. V shed 2 bases, J shed 4 bases, and the junction held 0 bases outside the gene matches. The CDR3 covers 13 residues. Per the germline V gene, CDR1 is SGHRS and CDR2 is YFSETQ. CDR3 coding DNA: TGCGCCAGCAGCTTACAGGGGGCAGATACGCAGTATTTT. As protein: CASSLQGADTQYF.

This sequence joins TRBV6-6 and TRBJ2-2, with D possibly TRBD1 on 6 matching bases. V lost 8 bases to trimming and J lost 6 bases, with 13 bases between them. CDR3 length: 13 residues. In germline, CDR1 is MNHNY, CDR2 SVGAGI (reference sequence). CDR3 sequence: CASLTGSAGELFF. In DNA form, the CDR3 reads TGTGCCAGCCTGACAGGTAGCGCCGGGGAGCTGTTTTTT.

On this clone: Other DNA sequences within the sample encode an identical CDR3. The chain has TRBV6-5 and TRBJ2-7; 8 nucleotides line up with TRBD1. The CDR3 has 14 residues. CDR1 and CDR2 (germline): MNHEY, SVGAGI. V lost 6 bases, J lost 1 base, and 5 bases stayed unmatched. CDR3 in DNA: TGTGCCAGCAGACATCAGGGGGCATCCTACGAGCAGTACTTC. Its translation: CASRHQGASYEQYF.

The chain employs TRBV27 and TRBJ2-2; TRBD2 agrees at 9 bases. Germline CDR1 MNHEY, CDR2 SMNVEV (reference sequence). The J segment lost 5 bases and the V segment lost 2 bases, leaving 6 bases of the junction unmatched. This CDR3 comprises 16 residues. CDR3 loop: CASSLRGGGATGELFF. The CDR3 coding sequence is TGTGCCAGCAGTTTAAGGGGCGGGGGGGCGACCGGGGAGCTGTTTTTT.

This chain connects TRBV6-6 to TRBJ1-2, with TRBD1 matching over 7 bases. The length of the CDR3 is 14 residues. Germline CDR1 is MNHNY and CDR2 is SVGAGI (reference sequence). V dropped 0 bases and J dropped 8; count of bases not matched to a gene: 6. The CDR3 DNA is TGTGCCAGCAGTTACTCGACAGGGAGTGCCGGCTACACCTTC. It is translated as CASSYSTGSAGYTF.

This sequence joins TRBV5-4 and TRBJ1-3; TRBD1 aligns across 7 bases. Germline CDR1 reads SGHNT; CDR2 reads YYREEE (reference sequence). The CDR3 is 13 amino acids. Trimming at V came to 2 bases and at J to 7 bases, leaving 3 bases not matched to a gene. The CDR3, as DNA: TGTGCCAGCAGCTTAGACAGGGTGAACACCATATATTTT. The encoded protein is CASSLDRVNTIYF.

About this clone: Other DNA sequences within the sample encode an identical CDR3. The rearrangement joins TRBV6-5 to TRBJ1-2; 8 bases match TRBD1. Trimming at V came to 6 bases and at J to 4 bases, leaving 4 bases not matched to a gene. This CDR3 contains 13 residues. From germline, CDR1 is MNHEY and CDR2 SVGAGI. The CDR3 spells CASSLTGGYGYTF. The CDR3 DNA follows: TGTGCCAGCAGCCTTACAGGGGGCTATGGCTACACCTTC.